This T cell receptor beta chain was found in a study of T cell responses to AZD1222 COVID-19 vaccine. Study-wide points: Recipients of two AZD1222 doses showed rising Spike-specific TCR breadth and depth. Just a handful of people given AZD1222 tested seropositive at baseline.

Method: immunoSEQ multiplex PCR; TCRdb's copy keeps in-frame clones and lacks some. The sample has about 56,000 clones, approximately 85% seen once. Regarding this clone: Antigen specificity is unknown.

Germline V gives CDR1 MDHEN, CDR2 SYDVKM. V was trimmed by 5 bases and J by 6 bases, leaving 13 bases between them. The CDR3 length is 13 residues. The genes are TRBV28 and TRBJ1-1, with D perhaps TRBD1 (5 bases). Sequenced material: peripheral blood, taken on day 0 of AZD1222 vaccination. The receptor comes from an adult in good health. This CDR3 reads CASSRSGGAEAFF. As DNA, the CDR3 is TGTGCCAGCAGTCGTTCGGGGGGGGCTGAAGCTTTCTTT.